The clone carrying this T cell receptor (beta chain) was seen more than once but under ten times. Its antigen remains unidentified. TCRdb re-called the reads with MiXCR, one entry per CDR3 protein. The table records roughly 300,000 distinct CDR3 sequences, more than 9% of them present only once. CDR1 is DFQATT and CDR2 is SNEGSKA in the germline V gene (reference sequence). Trimming took 8 bases from V and 2 from J; bases not matched to a gene: 2. The CDR3 length is 11 residues. The record originates from a study of T cell repertoires in cytomegalovirus infection. Findings and limits, study-wide: The study identified carriers of CMV plus the relevant HLA from cumulative public TCR beta family frequency.

The chain has TRBV20-1 and TRBJ2-5; the match to TRBD2 covers 7 bases. Sequencing was done on a sample of PBMCs. The sequence came from a human donor in good health (CMV status not recorded). Some clones in this sample may be carry-over from other donors' samples. The CDR3, as DNA: TGCAGTTGGCGGGGGCAAGAGACCCAGTACTTC. The encoded protein is CSWRGQETQYF.